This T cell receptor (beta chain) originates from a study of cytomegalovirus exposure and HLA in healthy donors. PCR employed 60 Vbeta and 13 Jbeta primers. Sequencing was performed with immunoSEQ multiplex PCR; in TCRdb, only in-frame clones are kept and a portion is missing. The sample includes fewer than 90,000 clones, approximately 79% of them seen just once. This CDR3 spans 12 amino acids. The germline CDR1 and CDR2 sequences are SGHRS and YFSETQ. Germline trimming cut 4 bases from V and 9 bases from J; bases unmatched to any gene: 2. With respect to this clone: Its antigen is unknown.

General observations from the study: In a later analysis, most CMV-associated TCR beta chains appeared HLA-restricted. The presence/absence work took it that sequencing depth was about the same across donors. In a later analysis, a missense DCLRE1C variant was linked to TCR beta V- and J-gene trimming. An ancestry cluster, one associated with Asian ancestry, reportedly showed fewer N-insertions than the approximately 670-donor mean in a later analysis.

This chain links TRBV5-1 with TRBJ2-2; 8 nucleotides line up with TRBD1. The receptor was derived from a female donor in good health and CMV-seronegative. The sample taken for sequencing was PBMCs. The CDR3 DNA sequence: TGCGCCAGCAGCCCAGGGGGCCGGGAGCTGTTTTTT. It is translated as CASSPGGRELFF. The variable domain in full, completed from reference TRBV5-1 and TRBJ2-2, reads KAGVTQTPRYLIKTRGQQVTLSCSPISGHRSVSWYQQTPGQGLQFLFEYFSETQRNKGNFPGRFSGRQFSNSRSEMNVSTLELGDSALYLCASSPGGRELFFGEGSRLTVL.